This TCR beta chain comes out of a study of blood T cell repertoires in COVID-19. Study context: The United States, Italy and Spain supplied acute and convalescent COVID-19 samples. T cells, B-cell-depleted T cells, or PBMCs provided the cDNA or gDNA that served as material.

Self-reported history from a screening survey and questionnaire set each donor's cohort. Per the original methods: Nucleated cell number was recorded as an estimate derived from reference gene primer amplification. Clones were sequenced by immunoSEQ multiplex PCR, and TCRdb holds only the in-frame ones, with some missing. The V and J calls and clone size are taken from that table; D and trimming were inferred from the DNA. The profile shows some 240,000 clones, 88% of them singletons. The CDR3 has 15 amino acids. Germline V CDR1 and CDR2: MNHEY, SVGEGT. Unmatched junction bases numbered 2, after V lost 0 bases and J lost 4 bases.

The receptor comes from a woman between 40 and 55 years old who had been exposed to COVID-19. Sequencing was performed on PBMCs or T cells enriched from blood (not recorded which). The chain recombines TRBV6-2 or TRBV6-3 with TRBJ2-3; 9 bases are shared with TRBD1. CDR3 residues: CASSYSGTGPDTQYF. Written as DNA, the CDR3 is TGTGCCAGCAGTTACTCTGGGACAGGGCCAGATACGCAGTATTTT.